The 22 T cell receptor beta chains in this list originate from one sample, sequenced in a study of spatial heterogeneity in lung cancer. Time point meaning: sample taken at primary tumor resection. Unsorted whole RNA of tumor, nontumor lung or frozen PBMC was sequenced. TCRdb re-derived calls from the 5' RACE reads in MiXCR, one entry per CDR3 protein. The sample has more than 9,000 distinct CDR3 sequences, 8.6% seen once. Sample: PBMCs, taken at surgery. Every receptor here comes from a male donor with early-stage non-small cell lung cancer.

This clonotype has at least ten counts. The chain joins TRBV20-1 to TRBJ1-2; perhaps TRBD1 as D (6 bases). The CDR3 runs to 15 residues. CDR1 DFQATT and CDR2 SNEGSKA come from the germline V gene (reference sequence). V was shortened by 0 bases and J by 5 bases, with 16 bases between the two germline ends. For the CDR3, the DNA is TGCAGTGCTAGAGACCCAGGGGAGGAAGGATATGGCTACACCTTC. Translating gives CSARDPGEEGYGYTF.

This clonotype is medium-sized by share. CDR3 DNA: TGCGCCAGCAGCCAAGATTCGGCTAGCGGGAGGGATGAGCAGTTCTTC. This sequence encodes CASSQDSASGRDEQFF. The chain recombines TRBV4-3 with TRBJ2-1, with 12 bases matching TRBD2. The V and J ends lost 0 bases and 8 bases, in that order; junction bases with no gene match: 5. The CDR3 is 16 amino acids. CDR1 and CDR2 from the germline V gene are LGHNA and YSLEER.

This clonotype was counted ten times or more. This chain joins TRBV7-9 and TRBJ2-3; 7 bases match TRBD2. Germline loops: CDR1 SEHNR, CDR2 FQNEAQ (reference sequence). This CDR3 is built from 14 residues. V was pared by 3 bases and J by 3 bases, with 3 bases of the junction left unmatched. CDR3 bases: TGTGCCAGCAGCTTTACCGGGGGGACAGATACGCAGTATTTT. It is translated as CASSFTGGTDTQYF.

This clonotype has ten or more counts. This chain joins TRBV27 and TRBJ1-6; 7 bases match TRBD1. After removal of 6 bases from V and 8 bases from J, the junction contained 13 bases not matched to a gene. Germline loops: CDR1 MNHEY, CDR2 SMNVEV (reference sequence). There are 16 residues in the CDR3. CDR3 coding DNA: TGTGCCAGCAGCTCCACCGGAGGCAGGGGGGATTCACCCCTCCACTTT. Protein: CASSSTGGRGDSPLHF.

In its sample, this clonotype was seen many times. The chain combines TRBV28 with TRBJ2-3; D is perhaps TRBD1 (5 bases). CDR3 size: 13 residues. Trimming shortened V by 6 bases and J by 4 bases, and 11 bases separated the two germline ends. Germline V gene sequence: CDR1 MDHEN, CDR2 SYDVKM. The CDR3 bases are TGTGCCAGCAGGGGGATAGGGGCAGATACGCAGTATTTT. Protein sequence: CASRGIGADTQYF.

There are many counts of this clonotype. This chain links TRBV5-1 with TRBJ2-2; D unclear. Germline CDR1 is SGHRS and CDR2 is YFSETQ. The CDR3 runs to 16 residues. Trimming took off 1 base at V and 0 bases at J, with 10 bases between the two ends. CDR3 amino acids: CASSLQAASNTGELFF. The CDR3 nucleotides are TGCGCCAGCAGCTTGCAGGCCGCCTCGAACACCGGGGAGCTGTTTTTT. Looking up the rest from reference TRBV5-1 and TRBJ2-2 gives the full variable domain: KAGVTQTPRYLIKTRGQQVTLSCSPISGHRSVSWYQQTPGQGLQFLFEYFSETQRNKGNFPGRFSGRQFSNSRSEMNVSTLELGDSALYLCASSLQAASNTGELFFGEGSRLTVL.

In this sample, this clonotype is medium-sized. V gene TRBV12-3 or TRBV12-4 combines with J gene TRBJ2-2; TRBD2 might be the D (5 bases). CDR3 length: 15 amino acids. The ends were cut back, 3 bases at V and 7 bases at J, with 15 bases in the middle. The CDR3 protein is CASSFVGNANGELFF. CDR3 bases: TGTGCCAGCAGTTTCGTCGGGAATGCGAACGGGGAGCTGTTTTTT.

This clonotype has a count of ten or more. This chain uses TRBV18 with TRBJ2-1; 9 bases align to TRBD1. This CDR3 is 15 amino acids long. V shed 5 bases and J 1 base; nucleotides not matched to a gene: 3. The germline gives CDR1 KGHSH, CDR2 LQKENI. The chain's CDR3 is CASSGTGTSYNEQFF. In DNA form, the CDR3 reads TGTGCCAGCTCAGGGACAGGGACATCCTACAATGAGCAGTTCTTC.

This clonotype was recorded at least ten times. V is TRBV5-1 and J is TRBJ2-1; D possibly uses TRBD1 or TRBD2 (5 bases each). Germline V gives CDR1 SGHRS, CDR2 YFSETQ. The CDR3 totals 12 residues. Between the trimmed V and J ends, which lost 4 bases and 8 bases, there was a span of 10 bases. The DNA for the CDR3 is TGCGCCAGCAGCACAATGGGGGATGAGCAGTTCTTC. This sequence encodes CASSTMGDEQFF.

This clonotype is categorized as medium-sized. The chain joins TRBV10-2 to TRBJ2-7, with D unclear. This CDR3 has 12 amino acids. The V gene's germline CDR1 is WSHSY and CDR2 SAAADI. V was shortened by 3 bases and J by 6 bases, with 9 bases between the two germline ends. CDR3 protein: CASSDIVGEQYF. The CDR3, as DNA: TGCGCCAGCAGTGATATAGTGGGCGAGCAGTACTTC.

This clonotype was counted at least ten times. This chain links TRBV18 with TRBJ2-7; D gene unclear. The ends were cut back, 0 bases at V and 1 base at J, with 7 bases in the middle. Looked up from germline, CDR1 is KGHSH and CDR2 is LQKENI. The CDR3 contains 14 residues. CDR3: CASSPPSSSYEQYF. CDR3 DNA sequence: TGTGCCAGCTCACCACCGAGCTCATCCTACGAGCAGTACTTC.

Within the sample, this clonotype is medium-sized. The chain employs TRBV15 and TRBJ2-1; the match to TRBD2 covers 8 bases. Germline V CDR1 and CDR2: LNHNV, YYDKDF (reference sequence). The CDR3 spans 15 residues. The junction had 9 bases not matched to a gene; V was cut back by 0 bases and J by 11 bases. Written as DNA, the CDR3 is TGTGCCACCAGCAGAGACCGGGGGGGGTACAAGAAGCAGTTCTTC. Its translation is CATSRDRGGYKKQFF.

This clonotype was detected ten times or more. The chain joins TRBV6-2 or TRBV6-3 to TRBJ2-2, with 7 bases lining up with TRBD1. In germline, CDR1 is MNHEY, CDR2 SVGEGT. Trimming at V came to 4 bases and at J to 6 bases, leaving 11 bases not matched to a gene. The CDR3 runs 16 residues. The DNA for the CDR3 is TGTGCCAGCAGTTCCCGACAGGGCACGTGGGCCGGGGAGCTGTTTTTT. Protein sequence: CASSSRQGTWAGELFF.

This chain links TRBV28 with TRBJ2-2, with D perhaps TRBD1 or TRBD2 (5 bases each). Germline CDR1 is MDHEN and CDR2 is SYDVKM. The CDR3 length is 16 residues. Trimming pared 1 base from V and 3 bases from J, leaving 12 bases between. Here the CDR3 DNA reads TGTGCCAGCAGTTTATTAGGGGACGGGTACACCGGGGAGCTGTTTTTT. This gives the protein CASSLLGDGYTGELFF. Based on the CDR3 plus reference TRBV28 and TRBJ2-2, the full variable domain is DVKVTQSSRYLVKRTGEKVFLECVQDMDHENMFWYRQDPGLGLRLIYFSYDVKMKEKGDIPEGYSVSREKKERFSLILESASTNQTSMYLCASSLLGDGYTGELFFGEGSRLTVL.

This clonotype was counted many times. The V and J genes are TRBV6-2 or TRBV6-3 and TRBJ1-2; no clear D gene. The CDR3 is made up of 13 amino acids. Trimming pared 2 bases from V and 3 bases from J, leaving 7 bases between. Per the germline V gene, CDR1 is MNHEY and CDR2 is SVGEGT. This CDR3 is CASSYESYYGYTF. The CDR3 coding sequence is TGTGCCAGCAGTTACGAAAGCTACTATGGCTACACCTTC.

This chain connects TRBV2 to TRBJ1-5, with D possibly being TRBD1 (5 bases). The V end lost 6 bases, the J end lost 9 bases, and 15 bases lay between the germline ends. Per germline, CDR1 SNHLY and CDR2 FYNNEI. This CDR3 is 13 amino acids long. The CDR3 spells CASRLDTGGPQHF. The CDR3 DNA follows: TGTGCCAGCAGATTGGACACCGGAGGGCCCCAGCATTTT.

This clonotype was seen many times. This rearrangement joins TRBV2 to TRBJ2-1; 8 bases fit TRBD2. CDR3 length equals 11 residues. Germline V gene sequence: CDR1 SNHLY, CDR2 FYNNEI. CDR3 sequence reads: CAARGGNEQFF. CDR3 nucleotides: TGTGCAGCCCGGGGGGGCAATGAGCAGTTCTTC.

This sequence joins TRBV6-2 or TRBV6-3 and TRBJ2-1; weak D call: TRBD1 (6 bases). Germline CDR1 is MNHEY and CDR2 is SVGEGT. Trimming left V 2 bases short and J 4 bases short, with 12 bases between. This CDR3 region has 15 residues. CDR3 DNA sequence: TGTGCCAGCAGTTACCAGGGGCCCGTGTACAATGAGCAGTTCTTC. Residues: CASSYQGPVYNEQFF.

This clonotype was counted at least ten times. The chain combines TRBV3-1 with TRBJ1-6; D remains ambiguous. Trimming pared 6 bases from V and 7 bases from J, leaving 7 bases between. The CDR3 contains 12 residues. From germline, CDR1 is LGHDT and CDR2 YNNKEL (reference sequence). The CDR3 DNA reads as TGTGCCAGCAGGCGCTGGAATTCACCCCTCCACTTT. Encoded protein: CASRRWNSPLHF.

Many counts were recorded for this clonotype. The chain employs TRBV7-6 and TRBJ2-3; D remains ambiguous. The V end lost 3 bases, the J end lost 4 bases, and 11 bases lay between the germline ends. CDR3 size: 14 residues. Germline lookup yields CDR1 SGHVS and CDR2 FNYEAQ. This CDR3 is CASSFGLGADTQYF. The CDR3 DNA follows: TGTGCCAGCAGCTTCGGGTTGGGCGCAGATACGCAGTATTTT.

This clonotype appeared many times. The genes are TRBV27 and TRBJ2-7; TRBD2 is a possible D gene (7 bases). Germline assignment: CDR1 MNHEY and CDR2 SMNVEV (reference sequence). This CDR3 region has 13 residues. V shed 2 bases and J shed 7 bases, with 12 bases lying between them. In DNA, the CDR3 is TGTGCCAGCAGTTTACGGGGGGCTAGGGAGCAGTACTTC. Amino acids: CASSLRGAREQYF.

This clonotype was seen repeatedly, ten times or more. The rearrangement joins TRBV6-5 to TRBJ2-2; tentative D call: TRBD1 (5 bases). This CDR3 has 13 amino acids. V lost 7 bases to trimming and J lost 5 bases, with 11 bases between them. Per germline, CDR1 MNHEY and CDR2 SVGAGI. The CDR3 is CASNRAGTGELFF. The CDR3 coding sequence is TGTGCCAGCAACCGCGCAGGGACCGGGGAGCTGTTTTTT.